The 15 T cell receptor beta chains below were found in one sample sequenced in a study of T-cell memory formation after mild COVID-19. TCRdb re-called the 5' RACE reads with MiXCR, one entry per CDR3 protein. The sample holds under 550,000 distinct CDR3 sequences, 15% to 20% seen once. The sample was PBMCs or a T cell subset sorted from them (not recorded which). The receptors come from an adult woman who had mild COVID-19 (a few samples of this study predate the infection). Cell type and time point are not known.

The chain joins TRBV3-1 to TRBJ1-2; D remains unclear. Germline V gene data show CDR1 as LGHDT and CDR2 as YNNKEL (reference sequence). The CDR3 sequence is 12 residues long. The ends were cut back, 5 bases at V and 2 bases at J, with 6 bases in the middle. The CDR3 reads CASSDDNYGYTF. The CDR3 region has the DNA TGTGCCAGCAGCGACGACAACTATGGCTACACCTTC.

The genes are TRBV6-6 and TRBJ2-3, with D perhaps TRBD2 (7 bases). V lost 5 bases, J lost 8 bases, and 23 bases lay in between. CDR3 length: 16 amino acids. CDR1 and CDR2 (germline): MNHNY, SVGAGI (reference sequence). The CDR3 coding sequence is TGTGCCAGCAGTCCGTTAGGGGGGGAGGTCTTCGGTACGCAGTATTTT. Amino acid sequence: CASSPLGGEVFGTQYF.

This chain links TRBV6-1 with TRBJ1-2, with D perhaps TRBD1 (5 bases). CDR3 size: 11 residues. V was pared by 8 bases and J by 7 bases, with 11 bases between. Germline V lookup: CDR1 MNHNS, CDR2 SASEGT. As DNA, the CDR3 is TGTGCCAGCCAACAGGCGGCTGGCTACACCTTC. It translates to CASQQAAGYTF.

This chain connects TRBV4-1 to TRBJ1-5, with TRBD1 as a possible D gene (5 bases). Trimming cost V 4 bases and J 6 bases, with 19 bases left between them. Germline CDR1 is MGHRA and CDR2 is YSYEKL. The CDR3 is 16 residues long. CDR3 nucleotides: TGCGCCAGCAGCCGAATACCTAGGGGCCCGACTCAGCCCCAGCATTTT. Translating gives CASSRIPRGPTQPQHF.

This clonotype was observed a few times. This chain joins TRBV6-6 and TRBJ1-5; D is undetermined. The CDR3 is 13 residues long. Trimming took 0 bases from V and 1 from J, leaving 1 base between them. Germline lookup yields CDR1 MNHNY and CDR2 SVGAGI (reference sequence). The CDR3 DNA follows: TGTGCCAGCAGTTACTCGAGCAATCAGCCCCAGCATTTT. This encodes CASSYSSNQPQHF.

The CDR3 DNA follows: TGCGCCAGCAGCCTCCGGGACAAAACTGAAGCTTTCTTT. It translates to CASSLRDKTEAFF. This sequence joins TRBV5-1 and TRBJ1-1; a weak D match, TRBD1 (6 bases). The germline CDR1 and CDR2 sequences are SGHRS and YFSETQ. Deletions cut 4 bases from V and 5 bases from J, with 12 bases between. This CDR3 region has 13 residues.

The V call is TRBV20-1, the J call TRBJ2-2, with D perhaps matching TRBD1 (6 bases). The CDR3 sequence is 19 residues long. Looked up from germline, CDR1 is DFQATT and CDR2 is SNEGSKA (reference sequence). V lost 0 bases and J lost 0, with 20 bases in between. Written as DNA, the CDR3 is TGCAGTGCTAGAGACCCGTCACAGGGTGGCACTGCGAACACCGGGGAGCTGTTTTTT. This codes for CSARDPSQGGTANTGELFF.

This clonotype has ten or more counts. The J gene is TRBJ2-2, the V gene TRBV5-1; 10 nucleotides line up with TRBD1. The junction had 12 bases not matched to a gene; V was cut back by 5 bases and J by 5 bases. CDR1 is SGHRS and CDR2 is YFSETQ in the germline V gene. There are 17 residues in the CDR3. DNA for the CDR3: TGCGCCAGCAGTCCTCGGGACAGGGGCCGCGGTACCGGGGAGCTGTTTTTT. It specifies CASSPRDRGRGTGELFF.

The rearrangement joins TRBV9 to TRBJ2-1; 9 bases fit TRBD1. Per germline, CDR1 SGDLS and CDR2 YYNGEE. After removal of 4 bases from V and 9 bases from J, the junction contained 8 bases not matched to a gene. The CDR3 runs 14 residues. CDR3 nucleotide sequence: TGTGCCAGCAGCCTGGGGACAGGGATCACTGAGCAGTTCTTC. This encodes CASSLGTGITEQFF.

The sample holds a few counts of this clonotype. The chain links TRBV12-3 or TRBV12-4 to TRBJ1-2; D not resolved. CDR3 length: 17 amino acids. V lost 1 base, J lost 0 bases, and 15 bases lay in between. The CDR3: CASSLEEGRLANYGYTF. The CDR3 region has the DNA TGTGCCAGCAGTTTAGAGGAAGGGCGGCTAGCTAACTATGGCTACACCTTC.

A few counts support this clonotype. The rearrangement links TRBV12-3 or TRBV12-4 to TRBJ2-7; tentative D call: TRBD2 (6 bases). This CDR3 is 13 amino acids long. Trimming shortened V by 4 bases and J by 2 bases, and 9 bases separated the two germline ends. The DNA of the CDR3 is TGTGCCAGCAGTTATGGCGGGACCTACGAGCAGTACTTC. Its protein is CASSYGGTYEQYF.

The chain links TRBV4-3 to TRBJ2-1; tentatively, D is TRBD1 or TRBD2 (5 bases each). The V gene lost 0 bases and the J gene lost 7 bases, with 10 bases spanning the gap. The CDR3 has 14 residues. Germline CDR1 reads LGHNA; CDR2 reads YSLEER. The CDR3 reads CASSQEGTPNEQFF. The CDR3 nucleotides read TGCGCCAGCAGCCAAGAGGGGACCCCTAATGAGCAGTTCTTC.

V usage is TRBV18 and J usage is TRBJ1-1, with D possibly TRBD1 on 5 matching bases. Deletions cut 2 bases from V and 7 bases from J, with 14 bases between. Germline assignment: CDR1 KGHSH and CDR2 LQKENI. The CDR3 consists of 14 residues. The CDR3 bases are TGTGCCAGCTCACCAAGTCAACAGGCCCTTGAAGCTTTCTTT. Translated, it gives CASSPSQQALEAFF.

V usage is TRBV5-1 and J usage is TRBJ1-1; D gene ambiguous. V lost 5 bases and J 1 base, leaving 9 bases between the germline ends. Germline-derived CDR1 and CDR2 are SGHRS and YFSETQ. CDR3 length: 13 amino acids. This CDR3 is CASRGGPNTEAFF. Here the CDR3 DNA reads TGCGCCAGCAGAGGAGGGCCGAACACTGAAGCTTTCTTT.

There are many counts of this clonotype. The chain combines TRBV6-5 with TRBJ2-1; 9 bases agree with TRBD2. Looked up from germline, CDR1 is MNHEY and CDR2 is SVGAGI. The CDR3 contains 12 residues. V was clipped by 8 bases and J by 7 bases; unmatched bases: 3. Here the CDR3 DNA reads TGTGCCAGCGGACTAGCGATAAATGAGCAGTTCTTC. It is translated as CASGLAINEQFF.